These T cell receptor beta chains were read from a single sample in a study of CD8+ T cells in alopecia areata. Profiling relied on immunoSEQ multiplex PCR, and the TCRdb table lists in-frame clones only, not all of them. This sample has 200,000 to 250,000 clones, with 66% found just once. This sample comprised CD4+ T cells sorted from blood, obtained at week 44, from a patient treated with tofacitinib. These receptors were taken from a human donor with alopecia areata. Both conserved end residues are part of each CDR3. The D gene is left open where the match is weak. Clone size is stated in some rows and not others, as once, few, many or a class when expanded.

D,size,J,V,DNA,CDR3
NA,NA,TRBJ1-1,TRBV29-1,TGCAGCGTTGATCCCGGGGGCTATTCAGCTTTCTTT,CSVDPGGYSAFF
NA,NA,TRBJ2-3,TRBV5-1,TGCGCCAGCAGCTTGGTTTCAGATACGCAGTATTTT,CASSLVSDTQYF
TRBD1,NA,TRBJ1-5,TRBV5-1,TGCGCCAGCAGCACCGGGACAGGGGAAGGTCAGCCCCAGCATTTT,CASSTGTGEGQPQHF
NA,NA,TRBJ2-7,TRBV30,TGTGCCTGGAGTGATCGGGGGCCGGGCGAGCAGTACTTC,CAWSDRGPGEQYF
TRBD1,NA,TRBJ1-2,TRBV7-3,TGTGCCAGCAGCTTAACGGGGGACAGTTCCTATGGCTACACCTTC,CASSLTGDSSYGYTF
TRBD2,NA,TRBJ2-5,TRBV29-1,TGCAGCGTTGAAGTTCTAGCGGGGGGGCAAGAGACCCAGTACTTC,CSVEVLAGGQETQYF
TRBD1,NA,TRBJ2-3,TRBV9,TGTGCCAGCAGCGTAGGGGACAGGAGCACAGATACGCAGTATTTT,CASSVGDRSTDTQYF
TRBD1,few,TRBJ1-5,TRBV6-4,TGTGCCAGCAGTGACTCGACAGGGGGCAATCAGCCCCAGCATTTT,CASSDSTGGNQPQHF
TRBD2,NA,TRBJ2-1,TRBV7-7,TGTGCCAGCAGCCCAACCGCGGGGGGGCACAACAATGAGCAGTTCTTC,CASSPTAGGHNNEQFF
NA,few,TRBJ1-5,TRBV30,TGTGCCTGGAGTCCGGGGACTAGCAATCAGCCCCAGCATTTT,CAWSPGTSNQPQHF
NA,NA,TRBJ2-7,TRBV10-3,TGTGCCATCAGTGAAAGGACGGTAGGGACCTACGAGCAGTACTTC,CAISERTVGTYEQYF
NA,NA,TRBJ2-7,TRBV10-3,TGTGCCATCAATTCGGGGAGCTCCTACGAGCAGTACTTC,CAINSGSSYEQYF